The 27 T cell receptor beta chains below were found in one sample sequenced in a study of blood T cell repertoires in COVID-19. Sequencing used immunoSEQ multiplex PCR; TCRdb keeps in-frame clones, though not all of them. The top ten clones hold 10% of a sample with a few hundred thousand clones, approximately 90% of them seen once. The sequencing sample was made of peripheral blood. The source of these receptors is a woman aged 45-59 years with COVID-19, enrolled during active disease.

V usage is TRBV6-2 or TRBV6-3 and J usage is TRBJ2-1; maybe TRBD1 (5 bases). With 5 bases removed from V and 3 bases from J, the gap between germline ends came to 14 bases. Germline V gives CDR1 MNHEY, CDR2 SVGEGT. The CDR3 is made up of 15 amino acids. CDR3 sequence reads: CASSPRQQGYNEQFF. The CDR3, as DNA: TGTGCCAGCAGTCCGCGACAGCAGGGCTACAATGAGCAGTTCTTC.

There are a few counts of this clone. The V gene is TRBV30, the J gene TRBJ1-2; D might be TRBD1 (5 bases). The CDR3 is made up of 13 amino acids. Germline loops: CDR1 GTSNPN, CDR2 SVGIG (reference sequence). Trimming took 5 bases from V and 2 from J, leaving 12 bases between them. The CDR3 is CAWSAGKNYGYTF. CDR3 sequence (DNA): TGTGCCTGGTCGGCAGGGAAGAACTATGGCTACACCTTC.

The chain joins TRBV3-1 (or the pseudogene TRBV3-2) to TRBJ1-1; possible D gene TRBD1, 6 bases. The CDR3 has 15 residues. Trimming shortened V by 5 bases and J by 4 bases, and 17 bases separated the two germline ends. Per the germline V gene, CDR1 is LGHDT and CDR2 is YNNKEL (reference sequence). The CDR3 nucleotides are TGTGCCAGCAGCAAAGGCGCCTGGACAGTCACTGAAGCTTTCTTT. This translates into CASSKGAWTVTEAFF.

This rearrangement joins TRBV5-1 to TRBJ2-3; 8 positions match TRBD2. Germline values: CDR1 SGHRS, CDR2 YFSETQ. The CDR3 spans 14 residues. V was pared by 4 bases and J by 3 bases, with 4 bases of the junction left unmatched. CDR3 in DNA: TGCGCCAGCAGCCAGCGGGGGCCAACAGATACGCAGTATTTT. Protein product: CASSQRGPTDTQYF.

A single count supports this clone. The chain combines TRBV29-1 with TRBJ1-2; D gene uncertain. V was clipped by 4 bases and J by 7 bases, with 16 bases between them. Germline CDR1 SQVTM, CDR2 ANQGSEA. This CDR3 has 13 residues. The CDR3 DNA reads TGCAGCGTTGGGGTGGGCGGGAGTAGTGGCTACACCTTC. This translates into CSVGVGGSSGYTF.

This rearrangement joins TRBV27 to TRBJ2-6; D is undetermined. The germline V gene encodes CDR1 MNHEY and CDR2 SMNVEV (reference sequence). The V gene lost 6 bases and the J gene lost 0 bases, with 12 bases spanning the gap. The CDR3 length is 16 residues. The CDR3 DNA reads as TGTGCCAGCAGCCCCCCGCAGTTCTCTGGGGCCAACGTCCTGACTTTC. Protein: CASSPPQFSGANVLTF.

A single count supports this clone. The chain joins TRBV4-2 to TRBJ2-5; no reliable D call. Germline V gene lookup returns CDR1 LGHNA and CDR2 YNFKEQ. The germline V and J ends were trimmed by 2 bases and 5 bases, with 9 bases remaining between them. CDR3 size: 13 residues. The CDR3 loop reads CASSQSTRETQYF. The CDR3 bases are TGTGCCAGCAGCCAATCCACCCGGGAGACCCAGTACTTC.

Regarding this clone: The same CDR3 arises from other DNA sequences in this sample as well. V and J are TRBV27 and TRBJ2-2, with TRBD1 as a possible D gene (5 bases). Trimming removed 2 bases from V and 1 base from J, with 5 bases in between. The CDR3 totals 14 residues. The V gene's germline CDR1 is MNHEY and CDR2 SMNVEV (reference sequence). CDR3 coding DNA: TGTGCCAGCAGTTTAGGACAGAACACCGGGGAGCTGTTTTTT. It yields the protein CASSLGQNTGELFF.

This clone came up once. The gene calls are TRBV5-1 and TRBJ2-5; possibly TRBD2 for D (6 bases). V was trimmed by 0 bases and J by 3 bases, leaving 9 bases between them. CDR1 and CDR2 (germline): SGHRS, YFSETQ. There are 14 residues in the CDR3. The CDR3 loop is CASSLAWGEETQYF. CDR3 sequence (DNA): TGCGCCAGCAGCTTGGCCTGGGGGGAAGAGACCCAGTACTTC.

V usage is TRBV28 and J usage is TRBJ1-2; tentatively, D is TRBD1 (6 bases). The CDR3 length is 16 residues. The V gene's germline CDR1 is MDHEN and CDR2 SYDVKM. With 5 bases removed from V and 4 bases from J, the gap between germline ends came to 20 bases. In nucleotides, the CDR3 is TGTGCCAGCAGTCCTTCGGACAGCCCTGCGGCCTATGGCTACACCTTC. Its translation is CASSPSDSPAAYGYTF.

This clone was picked up a small number of times. The rearrangement uses TRBV6-5 and TRBJ2-1, with 9 bases matching TRBD2. V shed 7 bases and J 3 bases; nucleotides not matched to a gene: 4. The CDR3 is made up of 14 amino acids. Germline V gene lookup returns CDR1 MNHEY and CDR2 SVGAGI. CDR3 region: CASISSGVYNEQFF. The CDR3 DNA follows: TGTGCCAGCATTTCTAGCGGGGTCTACAATGAGCAGTTCTTC.

The genes are TRBV27 and TRBJ1-5; no reliable D call. V lost 2 bases and J lost 3, with 11 bases in between. This CDR3 has 15 residues. Germline V gives CDR1 MNHEY, CDR2 SMNVEV (reference sequence). The CDR3 region is CASSLRQVDNQPQHF. CDR3 coding DNA: TGTGCCAGCAGTTTACGGCAGGTAGACAATCAGCCCCAGCATTTT.

The gene calls are TRBV5-6 and TRBJ2-7; a weak D match, TRBD2 (7 bases). CDR1 and CDR2 (germline): SGHDT, YYEEEE. The CDR3 spans 14 residues. Trimming left V 5 bases short and J 1 base short, with 13 bases between. Here the CDR3 reads CASSSGGPSYEQYF. The CDR3 DNA is TGTGCCAGCAGTTCGGGGGGCCCTTCCTACGAGCAGTACTTC.

This chain links TRBV15 with TRBJ2-3; D unresolved. The germline V gene encodes CDR1 LNHNV and CDR2 YYDKDF (reference sequence). This CDR3 spans 12 amino acids. With 3 bases removed from V and 6 bases from J, the gap between germline ends came to 7 bases. CDR3 DNA: TGTGCCACCAGCAGCCTAACGGATACGCAGTATTTT. Translating it yields CATSSLTDTQYF.

The chain carries TRBV27 and TRBJ2-7; perhaps TRBD2 as D (5 bases). V lost 4 bases, J lost 1 base, and 8 bases lay in between. This CDR3 spans 13 amino acids. Germline CDR1 is MNHEY and CDR2 is SMNVEV (reference sequence). The CDR3 nucleotides are TGTGCCAGCAGTTGGGCGGGTTCCTACGAGCAGTACTTC. It is translated as CASSWAGSYEQYF.

V usage is TRBV7-9 and J usage is TRBJ2-1, with 14 bases fitting TRBD2. The CDR3 contains 17 residues. J gave up 5 bases and V 4 bases, and 7 bases lay outside the gene matches. Germline lookup yields CDR1 SEHNR and CDR2 FQNEAQ (reference sequence). The CDR3 nucleotides read TGTGCCAGCAGCTCCCCGGGACTAGCGGGGGTTGACAATGAGCAGTTCTTC. This translates into CASSSPGLAGVDNEQFF.

V gene TRBV11-2 combines with J gene TRBJ2-1; TRBD1 matches at 8 bases. The CDR3 is 17 residues long. In germline, CDR1 is SGHAT, CDR2 FQNNGV. Trimming took 4 bases from V and 0 from J; bases not matched to a gene: 8. The CDR3 protein is CASSSGPTGGSYNEQFF. In nucleotides, the CDR3 is TGTGCCAGCAGCTCGGGACCTACAGGGGGCTCCTACAATGAGCAGTTCTTC.

This clone was observed once. The chain links TRBV30 to TRBJ2-5, with D unresolved. The CDR3 has 11 amino acids. Trimming cost V 8 bases and J 5 bases, with 12 bases left between them. CDR1 is GTSNPN and CDR2 is SVGIG in the germline V gene (reference sequence). The CDR3 sequence is CALSTLETQYF. DNA for the CDR3: TGTGCCCTTAGCACGCTGGAGACCCAGTACTTC.

This clone was detected ten times or more. The CDR3 loop is CASIRDRGKGGSNQPQHF. CDR3 DNA: TGTGCCAGCATTCGGGACAGGGGAAAGGGTGGGAGCAATCAGCCCCAGCATTTT. This chain connects TRBV6-6 to TRBJ1-5, with 10 bases matching TRBD1. J gave up 1 base and V 7 bases, and 13 bases lay outside the gene matches. The CDR3 is 18 residues long. The germline gives CDR1 MNHNY, CDR2 SVGAGI (reference sequence).

A single count supports this clone. V gene TRBV6-1 combines with J gene TRBJ2-2; TRBD2 agrees at 11 bases. This CDR3 has 18 residues. Losses at the gene ends were 8 bases for V and 2 bases for J; bases not matched to a gene: 13. CDR1 MNHNS and CDR2 SASEGT come from the germline V gene. The chain's CDR3 is CASRGGTSGGLNTGELFF. CDR3 bases: TGTGCCAGCCGTGGGGGTACTAGCGGGGGCCTAAACACCGGGGAGCTGTTTTTT.

The V and J genes are TRBV30 and TRBJ1-4; a weak D match, TRBD1 (6 bases). The CDR3 is 14 residues long. V was cut by 6 bases and J by 7 bases, with 18 bases left in between. Germline V lookup: CDR1 GTSNPN, CDR2 SVGIG (reference sequence). The CDR3 protein is CACGFSRGVEKLFF. In DNA form, the CDR3 reads TGTGCCTGCGGGTTCAGCAGGGGCGTTGAAAAACTGTTTTTT. Complete variable domain (other parts from reference TRBV30 and TRBJ1-4): SQTIHQWPATLVQPVGSPLSLECTVEGTSNPNLYWYRQAAGRGLQLLFYSVGIGQISSEVPQNLSASRPQDRQFILSSKKLLLSDSGFYLCACGFSRGVEKLFFGSGTQLSVL.

This chain links TRBV6-1 with TRBJ1-2; D unclear. The V gene lost 7 bases and the J gene lost 1 base, with 16 bases spanning the gap. Germline-derived CDR1 and CDR2 are MNHNS and SASEGT. The CDR3 is 15 residues long. The CDR3 nucleotides are TGTGCCAGCACCCGAGGCGGGAACTATAACTATGGCTACACCTTC. Its translation is CASTRGGNYNYGYTF.

The chain has TRBV5-4 and TRBJ1-1; 7 bases match TRBD1. Germline CDR1 is SGHNT and CDR2 is YYREEE (reference sequence). Unmatched junction bases numbered 9, after V lost 4 bases and J lost 0 bases. The CDR3 extends over 16 amino acids. CDR3 protein: CASSLDRVTMNTEAFF. CDR3 nucleotide sequence: TGTGCCAGCAGCCTAGACAGGGTCACAATGAACACTGAAGCTTTCTTT.

The V gene is TRBV3-1 (or the pseudogene TRBV3-2), the J gene TRBJ2-7; a weak D match, TRBD2 (6 bases). The V gene lost 2 bases and the J gene lost 0 bases, with 8 bases spanning the gap. The CDR3 length is 14 residues. CDR1 is LGHDT, CDR2 YNNKEL, per germline (reference sequence). This CDR3 reads CASSQSEGSYEQYF. CDR3 DNA sequence: TGTGCCAGCAGCCAATCGGAGGGCTCCTACGAGCAGTACTTC.

The chain is built from TRBV13 and TRBJ1-1, with D uncertain. Trimming cost V 0 bases and J 6 bases, with 8 bases left between them. The CDR3 runs to 13 residues. Germline CDR1 reads PRHDT; CDR2 reads FYEKMQ (reference sequence). CDR3: CASSLGGRAEAFF. CDR3 coding DNA: TGTGCCAGCAGCTTAGGGGGCCGCGCTGAAGCTTTCTTT.

The rearrangement links TRBV24-1 to TRBJ2-1; 7 bases are a match to TRBD1. CDR1 is KGHDR and CDR2 is SFDVKD in the germline V gene. CDR3 length: 16 amino acids. After removal of 4 bases from V and 8 bases from J, the junction contained 13 bases not matched to a gene. This CDR3 is CATSEPQPTGIDEQFF. As DNA, the CDR3 is TGTGCCACCAGTGAACCTCAGCCGACAGGGATCGATGAGCAGTTCTTC.

J is TRBJ2-3 and V is TRBV7-8; 11 bases align to TRBD2. Germline values: CDR1 SGHVS, CDR2 FQNEAQ. The CDR3 totals 18 residues. J gave up 1 base and V 8 bases, and 14 bases lay outside the gene matches. This CDR3 reads CASPYCGGTSGCTDTQYF. Written as DNA, the CDR3 is TGTGCCAGCCCCTACTGTGGCGGGACTAGCGGTTGCACAGATACGCAGTATTTT.